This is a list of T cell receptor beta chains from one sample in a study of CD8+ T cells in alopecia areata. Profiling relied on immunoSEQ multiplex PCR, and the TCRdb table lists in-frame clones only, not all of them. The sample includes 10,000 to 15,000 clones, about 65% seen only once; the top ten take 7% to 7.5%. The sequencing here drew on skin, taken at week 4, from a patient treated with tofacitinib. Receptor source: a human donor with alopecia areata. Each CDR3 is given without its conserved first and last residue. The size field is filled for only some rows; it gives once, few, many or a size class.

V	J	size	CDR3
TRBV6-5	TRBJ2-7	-	ASSYRGFASYEQY
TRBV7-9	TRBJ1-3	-	ASSSYFTSGNTIY
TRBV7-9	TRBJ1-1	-	ASSVEVWGAVMNTEAF
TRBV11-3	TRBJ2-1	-	ASSMTAYNEQF
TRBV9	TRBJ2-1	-	ASSPFVRGDNEQF
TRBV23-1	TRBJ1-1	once	ASSQSQDPRECTEAF
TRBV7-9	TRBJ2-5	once	ASSLGRGGLETQY
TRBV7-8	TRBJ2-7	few	ASSPLVKQY
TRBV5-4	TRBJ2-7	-	ASSRMGLAGGDEQY
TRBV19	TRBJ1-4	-	ASSPRTGTVQKLF
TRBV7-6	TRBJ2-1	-	ASSLGGGEQF
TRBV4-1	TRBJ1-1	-	ASIGPGLEVF
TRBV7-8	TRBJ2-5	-	ASSLWETQY
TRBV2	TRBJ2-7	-	ASKTQMAGTYEQY
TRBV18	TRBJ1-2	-	ASSPGTGTVGYT
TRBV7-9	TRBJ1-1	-	ASSLVDVNTEAF
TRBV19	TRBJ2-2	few	ASSKPTRKDTGELF
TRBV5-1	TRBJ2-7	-	ASSPSAGGGEQY
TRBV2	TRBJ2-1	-	ASRRKQVPPFYNEQF
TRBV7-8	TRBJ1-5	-	ASSYVGQPQH
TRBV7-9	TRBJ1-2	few	ASQGGVGGSDGYT
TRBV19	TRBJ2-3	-	ASEGDTQY
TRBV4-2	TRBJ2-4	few	ASSQHRDYHWVAKNIQY
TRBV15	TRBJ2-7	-	ATRATGRSYEQY
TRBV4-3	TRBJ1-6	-	ASSLSYIMGSPLH
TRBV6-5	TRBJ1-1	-	ASRHTRNTEAF
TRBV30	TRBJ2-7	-	AWSVRPGQGVHEQY
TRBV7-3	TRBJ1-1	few	ASSSGGNTEAF
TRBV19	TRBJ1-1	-	ASSIWAPRGHTEAF
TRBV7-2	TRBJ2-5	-	ASSSTTSGKETQY
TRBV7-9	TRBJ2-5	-	ASSRFGQGQETQY
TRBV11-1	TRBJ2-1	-	ASSSGQGANEQF
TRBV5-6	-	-	ASSPGLADYEQY
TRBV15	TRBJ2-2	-	ATSRESRGQSHTGELF
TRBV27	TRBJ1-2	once	ASSPGHRNYGYT
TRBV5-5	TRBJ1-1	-	ASSLSGDTEAF
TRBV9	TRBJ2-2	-	ASSLFSGELF
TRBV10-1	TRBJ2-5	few	ASMETQY
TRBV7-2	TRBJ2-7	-	ASSHGRGLAGDSYEQY
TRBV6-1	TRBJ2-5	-	ASSPTSVQETQY
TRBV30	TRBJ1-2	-	AWSVSNRKS
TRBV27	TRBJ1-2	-	ASSSYRGAYGYT
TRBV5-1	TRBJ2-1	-	ASSPGQSFYNEQF
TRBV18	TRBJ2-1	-	ASSPPGVTRWNEQF
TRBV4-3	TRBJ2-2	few	ASSQAGLDPPGELF